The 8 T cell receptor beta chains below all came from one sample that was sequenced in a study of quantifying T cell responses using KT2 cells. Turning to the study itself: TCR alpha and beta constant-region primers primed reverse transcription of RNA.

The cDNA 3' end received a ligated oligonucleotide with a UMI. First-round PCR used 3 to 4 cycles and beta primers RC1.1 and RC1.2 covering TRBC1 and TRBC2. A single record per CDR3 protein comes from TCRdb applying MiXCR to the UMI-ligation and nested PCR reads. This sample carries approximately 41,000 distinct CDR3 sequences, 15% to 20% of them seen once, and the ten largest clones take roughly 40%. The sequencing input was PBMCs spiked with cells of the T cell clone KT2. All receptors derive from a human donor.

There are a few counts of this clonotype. The CDR3 sequence: CASRQGNPEAFF. In DNA form, the CDR3 reads TGTGCCAGTAGACAGGGTAACCCTGAAGCTTTCTTT. The chain recombines TRBV19 with TRBJ1-1, with D possibly TRBD1 on 6 matching bases. Germline-derived CDR1 and CDR2 are LNHDA and SQIVND (reference sequence). Between the trimmed V and J ends, which lost 6 bases and 6 bases, there was a span of 11 bases. CDR3 size: 12 residues.

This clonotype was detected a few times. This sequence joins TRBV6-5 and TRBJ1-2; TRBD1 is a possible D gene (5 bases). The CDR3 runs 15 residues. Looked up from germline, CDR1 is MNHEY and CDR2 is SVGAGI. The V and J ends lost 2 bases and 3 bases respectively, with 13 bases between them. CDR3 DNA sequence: TGTGCCAGCAGTTACGGGGCACGCGCAGACTATGGCTACACCTTC. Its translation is CASSYGARADYGYTF.

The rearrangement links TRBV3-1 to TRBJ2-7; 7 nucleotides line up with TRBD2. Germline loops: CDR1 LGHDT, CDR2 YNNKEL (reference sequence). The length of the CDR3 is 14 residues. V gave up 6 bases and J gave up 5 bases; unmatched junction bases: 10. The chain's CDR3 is CASSAWTRSNEQYF. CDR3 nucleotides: TGTGCCAGCAGTGCCTGGACTAGAAGTAACGAGCAGTACTTC.

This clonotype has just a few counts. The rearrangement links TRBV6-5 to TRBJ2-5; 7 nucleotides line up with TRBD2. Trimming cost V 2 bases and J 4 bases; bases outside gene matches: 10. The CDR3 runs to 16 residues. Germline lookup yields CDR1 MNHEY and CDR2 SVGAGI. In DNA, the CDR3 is TGTGCCAGCAGTTACCCTCGCGGGGAGGGGCGAGAGACCCAGTACTTC. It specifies CASSYPRGEGRETQYF.

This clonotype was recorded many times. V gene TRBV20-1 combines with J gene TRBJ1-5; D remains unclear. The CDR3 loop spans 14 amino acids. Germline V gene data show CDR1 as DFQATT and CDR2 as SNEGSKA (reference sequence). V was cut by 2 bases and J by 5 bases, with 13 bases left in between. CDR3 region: CSARPGGRYQPQHF. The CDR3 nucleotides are TGCAGTGCTAGACCCGGCGGGCGGTATCAGCCCCAGCATTTT.

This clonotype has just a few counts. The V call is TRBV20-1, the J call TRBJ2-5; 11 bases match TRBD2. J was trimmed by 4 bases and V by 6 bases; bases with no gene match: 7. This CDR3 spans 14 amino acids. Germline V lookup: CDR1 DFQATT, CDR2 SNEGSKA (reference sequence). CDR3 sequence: CSASTSGVVETQYF. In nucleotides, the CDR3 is TGCAGTGCCTCGACTAGCGGGGTAGTAGAGACCCAGTACTTC.

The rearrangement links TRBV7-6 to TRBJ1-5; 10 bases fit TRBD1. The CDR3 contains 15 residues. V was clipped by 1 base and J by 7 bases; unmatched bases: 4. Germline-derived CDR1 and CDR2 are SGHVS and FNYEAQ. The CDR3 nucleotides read TGTGCCAGCAGCTTAGAAGACAGGGGGCGGCAGCCCCAGCATTTT. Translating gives CASSLEDRGRQPQHF.

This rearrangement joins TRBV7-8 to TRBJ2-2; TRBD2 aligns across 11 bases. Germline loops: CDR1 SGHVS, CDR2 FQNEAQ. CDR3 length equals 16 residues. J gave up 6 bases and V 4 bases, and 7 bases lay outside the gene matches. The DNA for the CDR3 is TGTGCCAGCAGCTCAACCGGACTAGCGGGTGCCGGGGAGCTGTTTTTT. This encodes CASSSTGLAGAGELFF. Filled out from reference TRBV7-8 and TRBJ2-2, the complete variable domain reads GAGVSQSPRYKVAKRGQDVALRCDPISGHVSLFWYQQALGQGPEFLTYFQNEAQLDKSGLPSDRFFAERPEGSVSTLKIQRTQQEDSAVYLCASSSTGLAGAGELFFGEGSRLTVL.